Listed here are 30 T cell receptor beta chains from one sample, sequenced in a study of blood T cells in healthy people across ages. Together with a sample-barcoded 5' primer, a J-beta primer mix was included in a second PCR lasting about 7 to 12 cycles. TCRdb reanalysed the 5' RACE reads using MiXCR and keeps one entry per CDR3 protein. Among 500,000 to 600,000 distinct CDR3 sequences listed, 27% were seen once. The sample consisted of blood. The source is an older woman in good health.

This chain links TRBV4-1 with TRBJ2-5; TRBD2 agrees at 11 bases. The DNA matches TRBJ2-1 better at its end, which makes the J call doubtful. The CDR3 is made up of 16 amino acids. Germline V gives CDR1 MGHRA, CDR2 YSYEKL. The CDR3, as DNA: TGCGCCAGCAGCCAAGATCCTAGCGGGGGGTACAATGAGCAGTTCTTC. Amino acid sequence: CASSQDPSGGYNEQFF.

This clonotype was seen more than once but under ten times. The V and J genes are TRBV20-1 and TRBJ2-5; D is perhaps TRBD2 (6 bases). Trimming removed 6 bases at V and 5 bases at J, with 22 bases between. CDR3 size: 15 residues. Per the germline V gene, CDR1 is DFQATT and CDR2 is SNEGSKA (reference sequence). CDR3 sequence reads: CSARSPLGRGETQYF. The CDR3 region has the DNA TGCAGTGCCCGGTCCCCCCTCGGCCGGGGGGAGACCCAGTACTTC.

This clonotype was observed a few times. The chain carries TRBV5-1 and TRBJ1-4; 7 nucleotides agree with TRBD1. The V and J ends lost 1 base and 7 bases, in that order; junction bases with no gene match: 7. Germline V lookup: CDR1 SGHRS, CDR2 YFSETQ. The length of the CDR3 is 15 residues. CDR3 coding DNA: TGCGCCAGCAGCTTGTCAGGCAGGGGGGCTGAAAAACTGTTTTTT. This gives the protein CASSLSGRGAEKLFF.

The chain employs TRBV6-5 and TRBJ2-5; TRBD2 is a possible D gene (5 bases). Germline V CDR1 and CDR2: MNHEY, SVGAGI. This CDR3 comprises 17 residues. V was pared by 0 bases and J by 2 bases, with 16 bases between. The CDR3, as DNA: TGTGCCAGCAGTTACTCAGCAGGAGGTTTGATTCAAGAGACCCAGTACTTC. Amino acid sequence: CASSYSAGGLIQETQYF.

The J gene is TRBJ1-4, the V gene TRBV20-1, with D possibly being TRBD1 (5 bases). The CDR3 is made up of 13 amino acids. V was clipped by 0 bases and J by 7 bases, with 9 bases between them. Germline values: CDR1 DFQATT, CDR2 SNEGSKA (reference sequence). The CDR3 DNA follows: TGCAGTGCTAGAGACCTCGGGGCTGAAAAACTGTTTTTT. This sequence encodes CSARDLGAEKLFF.

This clonotype was seen a handful of times. The chain has TRBV7-2 and TRBJ2-2; D perhaps matches TRBD2 (6 bases). CDR1 SGHTA and CDR2 FQGNSA come from the germline V gene. Trimming removed 2 bases from V and 4 bases from J, with 14 bases in between. The CDR3 length is 16 residues. The CDR3 region is CASSLKGQGGTGELFF. In DNA form, the CDR3 reads TGTGCCAGCAGCTTAAAAGGCCAGGGAGGCACCGGGGAGCTGTTTTTT.

The rearrangement uses TRBV12-3 or TRBV12-4 and TRBJ2-3; 8 bases fit TRBD2. Losses at the gene ends were 7 bases for V and 5 bases for J; bases not matched to a gene: 14. The CDR3 has 16 residues. The CDR3 nucleotides read TGTGCCAGCAATCCGGGACTAGGGGGGGATGGAGATACGCAGTATTTT. Amino acids: CASNPGLGGDGDTQYF.

This chain connects TRBV18 to TRBJ1-1; weak D call: TRBD1 (6 bases). Germline V CDR1 and CDR2: KGHSH, LQKENI. Between the trimmed V and J ends, which lost 3 bases and 2 bases, there was a span of 10 bases. There are 14 residues in the CDR3. As DNA, the CDR3 is TGTGCCAGCTCACCTGGACAGTTTAACACTGAAGCTTTCTTT. Amino acids: CASSPGQFNTEAFF.

This clonotype was observed a handful of times. This chain connects TRBV20-1 to TRBJ1-4; D is ambiguous. Between the trimmed V and J ends, which lost 5 bases and 0 bases, there was a span of 7 bases. From germline, CDR1 is DFQATT and CDR2 SNEGSKA (reference sequence). This CDR3 spans 13 amino acids. As DNA, the CDR3 is TGCAGTGCTTACAGCGCAACTAATGAAAAACTGTTTTTT. The encoded protein is CSAYSATNEKLFF.

The chain combines TRBV7-2 with TRBJ2-5; 11 nucleotides align to TRBD2. The germline V gene has CDR1 SGHTA and CDR2 FQGNSA. The CDR3 totals 14 residues. V lost 6 bases, J lost 4 bases, and 4 bases stayed unmatched. The chain's CDR3 is CASRQTSGGETQYF. CDR3 bases: TGTGCCAGCAGGCAAACTAGCGGGGGAGAGACCCAGTACTTC.

The J gene is TRBJ2-1, the V gene TRBV20-1; the match to TRBD1 covers 7 bases. The J segment lost 5 bases and the V segment lost 5 bases, leaving 9 bases of the junction unmatched. The CDR3 contains 14 residues. Germline CDR1 reads DFQATT; CDR2 reads SNEGSKA (reference sequence). As DNA, the CDR3 is TGCAGTGCTGGAACAGGGGCCCCCCACAATGAGCAGTTCTTC. This gives the protein CSAGTGAPHNEQFF.

This clonotype showed up just a few times. This rearrangement joins TRBV12-3 or TRBV12-4 to TRBJ1-1; D is perhaps TRBD1 (5 bases). V shed 6 bases and J shed 5 bases, with 13 bases lying between them. The CDR3 is 13 amino acids. The CDR3 is CASSWGPTTEAFF. The CDR3 nucleotides are TGTGCCAGCAGCTGGGGACCTACTACTGAAGCTTTCTTT.

The chain recombines TRBV9 with TRBJ1-2; 7 bases line up with TRBD1. Germline CDR1 is SGDLS and CDR2 is YYNGEE. The V and J ends lost 2 bases and 6 bases, in that order; junction bases with no gene match: 4. CDR3 size: 13 residues. The CDR3 loop reads CASSVRGGDGYTF. The CDR3 DNA follows: TGTGCCAGCAGCGTTCGAGGGGGCGATGGCTACACCTTC.

This clonotype was picked up a small number of times. The gene calls are TRBV6-6 and TRBJ2-1; 8 bases are shared with TRBD2. Germline CDR1 MNHNY, CDR2 SVGAGI (reference sequence). J gave up 4 bases and V 7 bases, and 3 bases lay outside the gene matches. There are 13 residues in the CDR3. CDR3 nucleotides: TGTGCCAGCAAAGCGGGAGTTTACAATGAGCAGTTCTTC. Its protein is CASKAGVYNEQFF.

The gene calls are TRBV12-3 or TRBV12-4 and TRBJ1-2; D may be TRBD1 (5 bases). V was shortened by 3 bases and J by 5 bases, with 13 bases between the two germline ends. The CDR3 has 14 amino acids. The CDR3 nucleotides are TGTGCCAGCAGTTTTGGGGCGGTATCTTATGGCTACACCTTC. Amino acid sequence: CASSFGAVSYGYTF.

This CDR3 reads CSVSHGRTEAFF. The CDR3 DNA reads as TGCAGCGTTAGCCACGGGAGGACTGAAGCTTTCTTT. The gene calls are TRBV29-1 and TRBJ1-1, with D hard to call. The ends were cut back, 5 bases at V and 5 bases at J, with 12 bases in the middle. The CDR3 contains 12 residues. The germline V gene encodes CDR1 SQVTM and CDR2 ANQGSEA.

This clonotype was detected a few times. The rearrangement links TRBV5-1 to TRBJ1-2; D is perhaps TRBD1 (5 bases). V was pared by 1 base and J by 6 bases, with 10 bases between. Germline CDR1 and CDR2: SGHRS and YFSETQ. This CDR3 has 13 residues. In DNA, the CDR3 is TGCGCCAGCAGCTTGTTATCGGGGGATGGCTACACCTTC. Protein product: CASSLLSGDGYTF.

This clonotype was seen a few times. The V and J genes are TRBV5-1 and TRBJ2-3, with 10 positions matching TRBD2. This CDR3 has 17 amino acids. V lost 0 bases, J lost 3 bases, and 7 bases stayed unmatched. CDR1 is SGHRS, CDR2 YFSETQ, per germline. The CDR3 DNA reads as TGCGCCAGCAGCTTGGAAGGGGGTAGCGGGAGGACAGATACGCAGTATTTT. This translates into CASSLEGGSGRTDTQYF.

J is TRBJ1-4 and V is TRBV5-1; tentative D call: TRBD1 (6 bases). CDR3 length: 16 amino acids. V lost 4 bases to trimming and J lost 4 bases, with 17 bases between them. The germline gives CDR1 SGHRS, CDR2 YFSETQ. Here the CDR3 reads CASSQTERGHNEKLFF. The CDR3 region has the DNA TGCGCCAGCAGCCAAACGGAGAGGGGACATAATGAAAAACTGTTTTTT. Using reference TRBV5-1 and TRBJ1-4 for the parts outside the CDR3, the full variable domain is KAGVTQTPRYLIKTRGQQVTLSCSPISGHRSVSWYQQTPGQGLQFLFEYFSETQRNKGNFPGRFSGRQFSNSRSEMNVSTLELGDSALYLCASSQTERGHNEKLFFGSGTQLSVL.

This clonotype was seen many times. CDR3 region: CASRGLRDSGNTIYF. The CDR3 DNA reads TGTGCCAGCAGGGGGCTAAGGGACTCTGGAAACACCATATATTTT. V is TRBV27 and J is TRBJ1-3, with a possible D match to TRBD1 (5 bases). Germline assignment: CDR1 MNHEY and CDR2 SMNVEV (reference sequence). This CDR3 is built from 15 residues. The V end was cut by 6 bases, the J end by 0 bases, with 12 bases between.

This clonotype has just a few counts. Sequence at one end of the junction differs from germline and may be a read error. This chain uses TRBV12-3 or TRBV12-4 with TRBJ2-5; D gene uncertain. CDR3 length: 14 amino acids. The CDR3 coding sequence is TGTACCAGCAGTTCCCAGGAATCCGCGGAGACCCAGTACTTC. Translated, it gives CTSSSQESAETQYF.

This clonotype was observed a handful of times. The chain uses TRBV11-3 and TRBJ1-1; 7 bases map to TRBD1. Looked up from germline, CDR1 is SGHNT and CDR2 is YENEEA. The CDR3 has 13 residues. J gave up 3 bases and V 5 bases, and 3 bases lay outside the gene matches. This chain's CDR3 is CASSRQGDTEAFF. DNA for the CDR3: TGTGCCAGCAGCCGACAGGGTGACACTGAAGCTTTCTTT.

The chain couples TRBV15 to TRBJ1-4; no definite D call. With 0 bases removed from V and 14 bases from J, the gap between germline ends came to 10 bases. This CDR3 spans 12 amino acids. Germline V gene sequence: CDR1 LNHNV, CDR2 YYDKDF (reference sequence). The DNA for the CDR3 is TGTGCCACCAGCAGAGACACGTCGTTCCTGTTTTTT. Protein sequence: CATSRDTSFLFF.

The rearrangement uses TRBV11-3 and TRBJ2-1; no clear D gene. The DNA matches TRBJ2-7 better at its end, which makes the J call doubtful. CDR1 SGHNT and CDR2 YENEEA come from the germline V gene. The CDR3 spans 16 residues. This CDR3 is CASSLGLEVASYEQYF. CDR3 in DNA: TGTGCCAGCAGCTTAGGCCTAGAGGTCGCATCCTACGAGCAGTACTTC.

In this sample, this clonotype turned up a few times. The gene calls are TRBV7-9 and TRBJ2-5; TRBD1 aligns across 8 bases. V lost 5 bases and J lost 5; bases outside the gene matches: 7. CDR3 length equals 14 residues. The germline V gene has CDR1 SEHNR and CDR2 FQNEAQ (reference sequence). The chain's CDR3 is CASSNGQGGETQYF. DNA for the CDR3: TGTGCCAGCAGCAACGGACAGGGTGGGGAGACCCAGTACTTC.

This clonotype has at least ten counts. This chain joins TRBV7-2 and TRBJ1-2, with 7 bases lining up with TRBD1. The CDR3 is 15 amino acids. V shed 3 bases and J 4 bases; nucleotides not matched to a gene: 8. Germline values: CDR1 SGHTA, CDR2 FQGNSA. DNA of the CDR3: TGTGCCAGCAGCTTGGAGACAAACAGGGGCTATGGCTACACCTTC. Translating gives CASSLETNRGYGYTF.

The chain has TRBV18 and TRBJ1-4; D may be TRBD1 (5 bases). CDR1 is KGHSH, CDR2 LQKENI, per germline. V gave up 1 base and J gave up 2 bases, with 11 bases separating them. The CDR3 consists of 16 residues. The CDR3 region has the DNA TGTGCCAGCTCACCACAGGGGATCCCGACTAATGAAAAACTGTTTTTT. Amino acids: CASSPQGIPTNEKLFF.

This clonotype was seen a handful of times. V gene TRBV2 combines with J gene TRBJ2-6; 8 nucleotides align to TRBD2. CDR1 SNHLY and CDR2 FYNNEI come from the germline V gene. J was trimmed by 0 bases and V by 8 bases; bases with no gene match: 9. This CDR3 has 17 residues. CDR3 amino acids: CASGSAGVLSGANVLTF. The CDR3 nucleotides are TGTGCCAGCGGCTCAGCGGGGGTCCTCTCTGGGGCCAACGTCCTGACTTTC.

In its sample, this clonotype was seen a few times. The chain couples TRBV7-2 to TRBJ2-2, with 10 bases lining up with TRBD2. This CDR3 is built from 20 residues. V was clipped by 5 bases and J by 1 base; unmatched bases: 16. Germline V CDR1 and CDR2: SGHTA, FQGNSA. The CDR3 protein is CASSPGSSGGSLGNTGELFF. The CDR3 DNA follows: TGTGCCAGCAGCCCGGGGAGTAGCGGGGGGTCGCTAGGGAACACCGGGGAGCTGTTTTTT.

This chain uses TRBV7-2 with TRBJ1-4; D is unclear. V was clipped by 5 bases and J by 8 bases, with 15 bases between them. Germline V gene lookup returns CDR1 SGHTA and CDR2 FQGNSA. The CDR3 is made up of 14 amino acids. The CDR3: CASSPGLSYEKLFF. The CDR3 coding sequence is TGTGCCAGCAGCCCCGGACTGAGTTACGAAAAACTGTTTTTT.